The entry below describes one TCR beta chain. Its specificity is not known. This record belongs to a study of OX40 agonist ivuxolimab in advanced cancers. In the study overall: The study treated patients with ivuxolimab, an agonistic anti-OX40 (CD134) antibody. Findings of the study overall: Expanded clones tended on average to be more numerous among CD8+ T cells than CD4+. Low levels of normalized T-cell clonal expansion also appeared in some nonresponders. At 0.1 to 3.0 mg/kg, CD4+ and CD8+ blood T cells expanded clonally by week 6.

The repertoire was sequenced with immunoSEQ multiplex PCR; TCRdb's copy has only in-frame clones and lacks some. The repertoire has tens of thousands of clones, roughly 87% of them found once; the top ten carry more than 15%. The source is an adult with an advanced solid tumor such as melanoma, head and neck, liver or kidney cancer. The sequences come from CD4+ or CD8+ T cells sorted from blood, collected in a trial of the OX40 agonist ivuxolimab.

The CDR3: CASSSRDSRYGYTF. DNA of the CDR3: TGTGCCAGCAGCTCCCGGGACAGCCGATATGGCTACACCTTC. V and J are TRBV7-9 and TRBJ1-2; 7 nucleotides line up with TRBD1. Germline CDR1 SEHNR, CDR2 FQNEAQ (reference sequence). V trimming: 4 bases; J trimming: 5 bases; junction bases outside the gene matches: 7. There are 14 residues in the CDR3.